Listed below are T cell receptor beta chains from one sample, sequenced in a study of blood T cell repertoires in COVID-19. Sequencing was performed with immunoSEQ multiplex PCR; in TCRdb, only in-frame clones are kept and a portion is missing. The table includes tens of thousands of clones, roughly nine tenths detected once. The sequenced sample was peripheral blood. The receptors shown here come from a man older than 75 in a cohort sampled during active COVID-19. CDR3s include the opening cysteine and the closing phenylalanine or tryptophan. The D gene is left open where the match is weak. Clone size, where shown, is once, few, many, or a class for clones that have expanded.

j_gene | d_gene | v_gene | abundance | CDR3aa | CDR3nt
TRBJ2-7 | TRBD2 | TRBV5-4 | - | CASSPSGSGRVYEQYF | TGTGCCAGCAGCCCCTCTGGTAGCGGGAGGGTCTACGAGCAGTACTTC
TRBJ1-2 | TRBD1 | TRBV7-8 | - | CASSIGTGGSYGYTF | TGTGCCAGCAGCATTGGGACAGGGGGTAGCTATGGCTACACCTTC
TRBJ2-5 | - | TRBV7-3 | - | CASSLSGGAEETQYF | TGTGCCAGCAGCTTAAGTGGGGGGGCCGAGGAGACCCAGTACTTC
TRBJ1-1 | - | TRBV7-9 | - | CASRAGGGMDTEAFF | TGTGCCAGCAGGGCCGGCGGGGGGATGGACACTGAAGCTTTCTTT
TRBJ1-5 | - | TRBV3-1/TRBV3-2 | - | CASSQDEDQPQHF | TGTGCCAGCAGCCAAGACGAGGATCAGCCCCAGCATTTT
TRBJ1-4 | TRBD1 | TRBV10-3 | - | CAISGRTGADEKLFF | TGTGCCATCAGTGGTCGGACAGGGGCTGACGAAAAACTGTTTTTT
TRBJ2-3 | - | TRBV5-1 | - | CASSLAPEEGTQYF | TGCGCCAGCAGCTTGGCCCCCGAGGAGGGTACGCAGTATTTT
TRBJ1-5 | - | TRBV6-5 | - | CASSSGVAQPQHF | TGTGCCAGCAGTTCGGGTGTGGCTCAGCCCCAGCATTTT
TRBJ2-1 | TRBD1 | TRBV5-6 | - | CATRTGVGNEQFF | TGTGCCACAAGGACAGGGGTAGGGAATGAGCAGTTCTTC
TRBJ2-7 | TRBD1 | TRBV5-4 | once | CASSLAADRGSYEQYF | TGTGCCAGCAGCTTGGCCGCGGACAGGGGCTCCTACGAGCAGTACTTC
TRBJ1-2 | TRBD1 | TRBV12-3/TRBV12-4 | - | CASSLGQGRYTF | TGTGCCAGCAGCCTAGGACAGGGACGTTACACCTTC
TRBJ2-3 | - | TRBV15 | - | CATSRDRDTQYF | TGTGCCACCAGCAGAGATCGGGATACGCAGTATTTT
TRBJ1-1 | TRBD1 | TRBV4-2 | few | CASSRSTGANTEAFF | TGTGCCAGCAGCCGATCAACAGGGGCGAACACTGAAGCTTTCTTT
TRBJ1-1 | - | TRBV27 | - | CASSLSWGLNTEAFF | TGTGCCAGCAGTTTATCCTGGGGGCTGAACACTGAAGCTTTCTTT
TRBJ2-3 | TRBD2 | TRBV5-1 | - | CASSFTPPRGGRTDTQYF | TGCGCCAGCAGCTTTACCCCGCCGCGGGGGGGCCGCACAGATACGCAGTATTTT
TRBJ2-2 | - | TRBV18 | once | CASSPYQVSNTGELFF | TGTGCCAGCTCACCATACCAGGTTTCTAACACCGGGGAGCTGTTTTTT
TRBJ1-2 | TRBD1 | TRBV3-1/TRBV3-2 | - | CASSQGGQGVYGYTF | TGTGCCAGCAGCCAAGGGGGACAGGGGGTATATGGCTACACCTTC
TRBJ1-3 | - | TRBV6-9 | once | CASSYSIQPTGNTIYF | TGTGCCAGCAGTTATTCGATACAACCGACTGGAAACACCATATATTTT
TRBJ2-7 | - | TRBV6-6 | - | CASRGLGVGGTYEQYF | TGTGCCAGCAGAGGTTTGGGGGTCGGGGGAACCTACGAGCAGTACTTC
TRBJ2-2 | - | TRBV30 | - | CAWSRDTGELFF | TGTGCCTGGAGTCGGGACACCGGGGAGCTGTTTTTT
TRBJ2-2 | - | TRBV9 | - | CASSSNRAGTGELFF | TGTGCCAGCAGTTCGAACAGGGCCGGCACCGGGGAGCTGTTTTTT
TRBJ2-7 | - | TRBV7-7 | once | CASSLGRGPYEQYF | TGTGCCAGCAGCTTAGGGCGGGGGCCCTACGAGCAGTACTTC
TRBJ1-1 | - | TRBV20-1 | - | CSASGLQNTEAFF | TGCAGTGCTAGTGGGCTGCAGAACACTGAAGCTTTCTTT
TRBJ2-7 | TRBD1 | TRBV7-2 | - | CASSSTGGVSYEQYF | TGTGCCAGCAGCTCAACAGGGGGTGTCTCCTACGAGCAGTACTTC
TRBJ2-7 | TRBD1 | TRBV7-9 | - | CASSPRTGWEQYF | TGTGCCAGCAGCCCAAGGACAGGGTGGGAGCAGTACTTC
TRBJ1-5 | TRBD1 | TRBV6-5 | - | CASSSGQGNQPQHF | TGTGCCAGCAGTTCGGGACAGGGCAATCAGCCCCAGCATTTT
TRBJ2-3 | TRBD2 | TRBV19 | - | CASGLAGIIASTDTQYF | TGTGCCAGCGGACTAGCGGGGATAATAGCTAGCACAGATACGCAGTATTTT
TRBJ1-2 | - | TRBV30 | - | CAWSAGNYGYTF | TGTGCCTGGAGTGCCGGGAACTATGGCTACACCTTC
TRBJ1-1 | - | TRBV6-5 | - | CASRGTNTEAFF | TGTGCCAGCAGGGGGACAAACACTGAAGCTTTCTTT
TRBJ2-2 | - | TRBV6-5 | - | CASSSGRDTGELFF | TGTGCCAGCAGTAGTGGCAGGGACACCGGGGAGCTGTTTTTT
TRBJ2-5 | - | TRBV19 | - | CASSIGWGGQETQYF | TGTGCCAGTAGTATAGGCTGGGGAGGCCAAGAGACCCAGTACTTC
TRBJ2-3 | TRBD2 | TRBV9 | - | CASSVATSGGTDTQYF | TGTGCCAGCAGCGTAGCTACTAGCGGAGGCACAGATACGCAGTATTTT
TRBJ2-6 | - | TRBV30 | once | CAWSMGGAGANVLTF | TGTGCCTGGAGTATGGGGGGAGCTGGGGCCAACGTCCTGACTTTC
TRBJ2-1 | - | TRBV10-3 | - | CAISERGPDEQFF | TGTGCCATCAGTGAGCGAGGGCCTGATGAGCAGTTCTTC
TRBJ1-2 | TRBD1 | TRBV5-1 | few | CASSLDRPAVDGYTF | TGCGCCAGCAGCCTGGACAGGCCGGCCGTAGATGGCTACACCTTC
TRBJ2-1 | TRBD2 | TRBV4-2 | - | CASSQDLSLAGGYNEQFF | TGTGCCAGCAGCCAAGATCTAAGCCTAGCGGGAGGTTACAATGAGCAGTTCTTC
TRBJ2-7 | TRBD2 | TRBV4-2 | - | CASSQDLGTSGGAKQYF | TGTGCCAGCAGCCAAGATTTGGGTACTAGCGGGGGGGCCAAGCAGTACTTC
TRBJ2-1 | - | TRBV11-2 | once | CASSLAGSSYNEQFF | TGTGCCAGCAGCTTAGCGGGGAGCTCCTACAATGAGCAGTTCTTC
TRBJ2-3 | - | TRBV9 | - | CASSNGGAGLTDTQYF | TGTGCCAGCAGCAATGGAGGAGCGGGCCTCACAGATACGCAGTATTTT
TRBJ1-2 | - | TRBV6-5 | - | CASSYSRGEGGYTF | TGTGCCAGCAGTTACTCCAGGGGCGAGGGTGGCTACACCTTC
TRBJ2-3 | TRBD2 | TRBV6-2/TRBV6-3 | once | CASSSRTSGGAADTQYF | TGTGCCAGCAGTTCTCGGACTAGCGGGGGGGCGGCAGATACGCAGTATTTT
TRBJ2-5 | TRBD1 | TRBV11-3 | - | CASSKPGQGGETQYF | TGTGCCAGCAGCAAGCCGGGACAGGGGGGAGAGACCCAGTACTTC
TRBJ2-3 | - | TRBV6-5 | - | CASRRQLSTDTQYF | TGTGCCAGCAGAAGACAGCTTAGCACAGATACGCAGTATTTT
TRBJ2-3 | - | TRBV19 | - | CASSIPRGGGTDTQYF | TGTGCCAGTAGTATACCCCGCGGAGGAGGGACAGATACGCAGTATTTT
TRBJ1-1 | - | TRBV12-3/TRBV12-4 | - | CASILDTTEAFF | TGTGCCAGCATTCTTGACACCACTGAAGCTTTCTTT
TRBJ1-1 | - | TRBV6-6 | once | CASHPAGPTEAFF | TGTGCCAGCCACCCGGCGGGGCCCACTGAAGCTTTCTTT
TRBJ1-2 | - | TRBV15 | - | CATSRDLSYYGYTF | TGTGCCACCAGCAGAGATCTAAGTTACTATGGCTACACCTTC
TRBJ2-7 | TRBD1 | TRBV7-7 | - | CASSSGTGASYEQYF | TGTGCTAGCAGCTCAGGAACAGGGGCCTCCTACGAGCAGTACTTC
TRBJ1-3 | - | TRBV19 | - | CASSTTTSGNTIYF | TGTGCCAGTAGTACGACAACCTCTGGAAACACCATATATTTT
TRBJ2-5 | TRBD2 | TRBV5-6 | - | CASSLDMVSGETQYF | TGTGCCAGCAGCTTGGATATGGTTAGCGGGGAGACCCAGTACTTC
TRBJ2-5 | - | TRBV24-1 | - | CATSDLGQTQYF | TGTGCCACCAGTGATTTGGGGCAAACCCAGTACTTC
TRBJ2-5 | - | TRBV10-3 | - | CAISDARGVETQYF | TGTGCCATCAGTGATGCCAGGGGGGTGGAGACCCAGTACTTC
TRBJ2-7 | TRBD2 | TRBV7-9 | - | CASSLTSEEQYF | TGTGCCAGCAGCCTTACTAGCGAGGAGCAGTACTTC
TRBJ1-1 | - | TRBV29-1 | - | CSGRTGIDTEAFF | TGCAGCGGCAGAACAGGGATCGACACTGAAGCTTTCTTT
TRBJ2-1 | TRBD2 | TRBV3-1/TRBV3-2 | few | CASSRMTSGRSNEQFF | TGTGCCAGCAGCCGGATGACTAGCGGGAGGAGCAATGAGCAGTTCTTC